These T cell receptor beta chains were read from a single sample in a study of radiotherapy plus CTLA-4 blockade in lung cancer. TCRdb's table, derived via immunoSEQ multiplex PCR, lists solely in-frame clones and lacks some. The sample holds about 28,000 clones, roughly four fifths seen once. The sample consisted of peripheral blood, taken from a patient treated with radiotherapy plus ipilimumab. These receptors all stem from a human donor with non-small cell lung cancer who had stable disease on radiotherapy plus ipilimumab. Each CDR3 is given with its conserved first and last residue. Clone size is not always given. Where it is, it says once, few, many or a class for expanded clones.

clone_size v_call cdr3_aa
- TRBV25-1 CASRAQLLGTEAFF
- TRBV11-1 CASRRQGNSPLHF
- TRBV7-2 CASSSQTVNTEAFF
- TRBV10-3 CAISDIGLGEETQYF
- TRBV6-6 CASSYSRTGDYEQYF
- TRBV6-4 CASSRTSGNTGELFF
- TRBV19 CASSIRLGNQPQHF
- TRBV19 CASSILAGRGNYGYTF
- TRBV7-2 CASSRVAEAFF
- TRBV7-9 CASSFESATDTQYF
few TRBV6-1 CASSDSGSGNTIYF
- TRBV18 CASSPPDFGVAGNTIYF
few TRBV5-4 CASSSSTASYNEQFF
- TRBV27 CASSPRGIRQGGDTQYF
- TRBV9 CASSVVPEAYEQYF
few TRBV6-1 CASSASRVVNTEAFF
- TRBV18 CASSPQQGSFGYNSPLHF
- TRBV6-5 CASSPSVVGSPLHF
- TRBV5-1 CASSSGSGGLGEKLFF
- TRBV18 CASSPGGGGTEAFF
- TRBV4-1 CASSQGRDSGNTIYF
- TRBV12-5 CASGLVTTGMNTEAFF
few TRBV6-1 CASSTQGAPNQPQHF
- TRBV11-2 CASSLLQGARDTEAFF
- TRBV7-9 CASSPPLGRVFF
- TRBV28 CASRVSIGVRAFF
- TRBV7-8 CASSPRGRGNQPQHF
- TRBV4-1 CASSQVPGQGIWETQYF
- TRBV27 CASRNIRTSGNEQFF
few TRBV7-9 CASSYPWVAETQYF
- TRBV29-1 CSVEDQQTLYTF
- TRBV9 CASTSDRPNTEAFF
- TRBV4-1 CASSQEMVGNYGYTF
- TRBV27 CASSKIAFQDRGTDTQYF
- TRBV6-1 CASTRGNTEAFF
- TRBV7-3 CASSLTGRDGYTF
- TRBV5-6 CASSILAGNTIYF
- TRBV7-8 CASDQSSFGTEAFF
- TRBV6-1 CASSERQANTGELFF
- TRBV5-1 CASSGSGTGRGTEAFF
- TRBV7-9 CASSLALDRPSTDTQYF